Below are 28 T cell receptor beta chains sequenced from a single sample in a study of T cells after yellow fever vaccination (dated by TCRdb to about 2019). Libraries were prepared through 5' RACE. This sample was sequenced with an Illumina NovaSeq 6000. TCRdb cleaned the public reads at Q25 with fastp, built clones with MiXCR and kept in-frame beta chains. Each record represents a unique CDR3 protein, reported with the most common genes and DNA among its rows. Here the sample has some 300,000 distinct CDR3 sequences; 7.5% to 9% occur a single time. The ten largest clones capture around 3.5% of the sample. The sample's treatment or condition label, in plain terms: live attenuated yellow fever vaccine strain. The sequencing here drew on CD4+ T cells sorted from PBMCs, taken 5 days after the yellow fever booster vaccination. The receptors derive from a man younger than 35 who received the YFV17D yellow fever vaccine.

In its sample, this clonotype was seen once. A much larger clone lies a single base off, so this may be a read error. The chain has TRBV4-1 and TRBJ2-4, with D tentatively TRBD1 or TRBD2 (7 bases each). The CDR3 has 14 residues. Germline V lookup: CDR1 MGHRA, CDR2 YSYEKL. CDR3 residues: CETQGGPSKNIQYF. The CDR3 bases are TGCGAGACCCAGGGGGGGCCGTCCAAAAACATTCAGTACTTC.

There are many counts of this clonotype. This chain links TRBV20-1 with TRBJ2-5; TRBD2 is a possible D gene (7 bases). Germline lookup yields CDR1 DFQATT and CDR2 SNEGSKA (reference sequence). Trimming removed 0 bases from V and 2 bases from J, with 13 bases in between. CDR3 length: 15 residues. For the CDR3, the DNA is TGCAGTGCTAGAGATCAACGGGGGGCACAAGAGACCCAGTACTTC. This translates into CSARDQRGAQETQYF.

This clonotype was detected only a few times. This chain uses TRBV5-1 with TRBJ2-3; D is unclear. Trimming removed 5 bases at V and 2 bases at J, with 9 bases between. CDR1 and CDR2 from the germline V gene are SGHRS and YFSETQ. CDR3 size: 13 residues. The chain's CDR3 is CASRTGVTDTQYF. DNA of the CDR3: TGCGCCAGCAGAACCGGAGTCACAGATACGCAGTATTTT.

This clonotype was counted at least ten times. This rearrangement joins TRBV4-3 to TRBJ1-6; D unclear. This CDR3 comprises 13 residues. Germline CDR1 is LGHNA and CDR2 is YSLEER. Trimming took off 0 bases at V and 7 bases at J, with 4 bases between the two ends. The CDR3: CASSQETNSPLHF. CDR3 coding DNA: TGCGCCAGCAGCCAAGAAACGAATTCACCCCTCCACTTT.

V usage is TRBV4-2 and J usage is TRBJ2-3; D gene unclear. Trimming left V 0 bases short and J 4 bases short, with 14 bases between. In germline, CDR1 is LGHNA, CDR2 YNFKEQ. The CDR3 length is 16 residues. The CDR3 DNA sequence: TGTGCCAGCAGCCAAGATAGCTGGGCTGTGCCAGATACGCAGTATTTT. This gives the protein CASSQDSWAVPDTQYF.

This rearrangement joins TRBV15 to TRBJ2-5; D is tentatively TRBD1 or TRBD2 (5 bases each). The germline gives CDR1 LNHNV, CDR2 YYDKDF (reference sequence). The CDR3 spans 15 residues. V was shortened by 1 base and J by 5 bases, with 14 bases between the two germline ends. CDR3 amino acids: CATSRGVGEYETQYF. For the CDR3, the DNA is TGTGCCACCAGCAGAGGGGTAGGGGAGTATGAGACCCAGTACTTC.

This sequence joins TRBV29-1 and TRBJ2-1; 9 positions match TRBD1. The germline V gene encodes CDR1 SQVTM and CDR2 ANQGSEA. This CDR3 region has 13 residues. V lost 4 bases and J lost 4; bases outside the gene matches: 2. Written as DNA, the CDR3 is TGCAGCGTTGGGGGGACAGGGTACAATGAGCAGTTCTTC. It encodes CSVGGTGYNEQFF.

The chain has TRBV7-6 and TRBJ2-3; TRBD1 matches 8 bases. This CDR3 has 22 residues. Germline trimming cut 5 bases from V and 7 bases from J; bases unmatched to any gene: 32. The V gene's germline CDR1 is SGHVS and CDR2 FNYEAQ. The CDR3: CASSASSPWTGMVSRLGNTQYF. The CDR3 DNA reads as TGTGCCAGCAGCGCATCTTCCCCCTGGACAGGGATGGTGTCGAGGTTGGGCAATACGCAGTATTTT. Full variable domain (outside the CDR3, taken from reference TRBV7-6 and TRBJ2-3): GAGVSQSPRYKVTKRGQDVALRCDPISGHVSLYWYRQALGQGPEFLTYFNYEAQQDKSGLPNDRFSAERPEGSISTLTIQRTEQRDSAMYRCASSASSPWTGMVSRLGNTQYFGPGTRLTVL.

This clonotype showed up just a few times. The chain combines TRBV20-1 with TRBJ2-3; D ambiguous. Germline V lookup: CDR1 DFQATT, CDR2 SNEGSKA (reference sequence). V was shortened by 4 bases and J by 1 base, with 3 bases between the two germline ends. The CDR3 is made up of 11 amino acids. Here the CDR3 reads CSAIRTDTQYF. The CDR3 DNA follows: TGCAGTGCTATTCGCACAGATACGCAGTATTTT.

The chain uses TRBV4-3 and TRBJ2-1; D may be TRBD1 (6 bases). This CDR3 comprises 15 residues. The ends were cut back, 0 bases at V and 7 bases at J, with 13 bases in the middle. Per the germline V gene, CDR1 is LGHNA and CDR2 is YSLEER. The CDR3 DNA reads as TGCGCCAGCAGCCAAGAAGGGAGACAGGAGAATGAGCAGTTCTTC. This sequence encodes CASSQEGRQENEQFF.

This clonotype was counted a few times. The V gene is TRBV7-9, the J gene TRBJ1-2; D unclear. CDR1 SEHNR and CDR2 FQNEAQ come from the germline V gene (reference sequence). This CDR3 is 12 amino acids long. Trimming took 1 base from V and 5 from J, leaving 5 bases between them. The CDR3 region has the DNA TGTGCCAGCAGCTTAGTACAGTATGGCTACACCTTC. This codes for CASSLVQYGYTF.

This clonotype has more than one count but fewer than ten. The gene calls are TRBV7-8 and TRBJ1-1; D is ambiguous. Between the trimmed V and J ends, which lost 5 bases and 5 bases, there was a span of 12 bases. CDR1 and CDR2 from the germline V gene are SGHVS and FQNEAQ. The CDR3 has 13 amino acids. This CDR3 is CASSLIEETEAFF. The CDR3 nucleotides read TGTGCCAGCAGCCTGATTGAGGAAACTGAAGCTTTCTTT. Supplemented by reference TRBV7-8 and TRBJ1-1, the full variable domain reads GAGVSQSPRYKVAKRGQDVALRCDPISGHVSLFWYQQALGQGPEFLTYFQNEAQLDKSGLPSDRFFAERPEGSVSTLKIQRTQQEDSAVYLCASSLIEETEAFFGQGTRLTVV.

This clonotype came up a few times. This chain uses TRBV5-1 with TRBJ2-2; D possibly corresponds to TRBD1 (5 bases). The V end was cut by 4 bases, the J end by 7 bases, with 14 bases between. The CDR3 spans 14 residues. Germline CDR1 and CDR2: SGHRS and YFSETQ. CDR3 amino acids: CASSLDTAGGELFF. The CDR3 DNA is TGCGCCAGCAGCCTGGACACAGCTGGCGGGGAGCTGTTTTTT.

The rearrangement links TRBV7-2 to TRBJ2-1, with TRBD2 identical over 8 bases. The CDR3 extends over 14 amino acids. Germline V gene lookup returns CDR1 SGHTA and CDR2 FQGNSA. The V segment lost 1 base and the J segment 6 bases; nucleotides outside the gene matches: 2. DNA of the CDR3: TGTGCCAGCAGCTTAGAACTAGCGGTCAATGAGCAGTTCTTC. The encoded protein is CASSLELAVNEQFF.

This chain uses TRBV3-1 with TRBJ2-1; D unclear. The V end lost 3 bases, the J end lost 9 bases, and 9 bases lay between the germline ends. CDR1 and CDR2 from the germline V gene are LGHDT and YNNKEL (reference sequence). This CDR3 spans 12 amino acids. CDR3 DNA: TGTGCCAGCAGCCATATCGTCGGTGAGCAGTTCTTC. The encoded protein is CASSHIVGEQFF.

The rearrangement uses TRBV4-3 and TRBJ1-1, with no clear D. The V gene's germline CDR1 is LGHNA and CDR2 YSLEER. This CDR3 is 14 amino acids long. The V gene lost 5 bases and the J gene lost 3 bases, with 13 bases spanning the gap. The CDR3 nucleotides read TGCGCCAGCAGCGCCCGGGGTCGGGACACTGAAGCTTTCTTT. Protein product: CASSARGRDTEAFF.

V usage is TRBV7-2 and J usage is TRBJ1-2, with D possibly TRBD1 on 5 matching bases. The CDR3 runs to 15 residues. The V gene lost 5 bases and the J gene lost 4 bases, with 17 bases spanning the gap. Germline CDR1 reads SGHTA; CDR2 reads FQGNSA. DNA of the CDR3: TGTGCCAGCAGCCCCCAGCAGGGTCGGAGCTATGGCTACACCTTC. As protein: CASSPQQGRSYGYTF.

This clonotype has ten or more counts. V usage is TRBV7-2 and J usage is TRBJ1-4; D is ambiguous. The CDR3 is made up of 14 amino acids. Trimming cost V 5 bases and J 6 bases, with 13 bases left between them. Germline V lookup: CDR1 SGHTA, CDR2 FQGNSA. CDR3 DNA sequence: TGTGCCAGCAGCAACCAGAAAGGGCATGAAAAACTGTTTTTT. As protein: CASSNQKGHEKLFF.

On this clonotype itself: The germline gene is not matched at one end of the junction; a read error may be the cause. The chain links TRBV29-1 to TRBJ2-7, with 9 bases fitting TRBD2. Germline values: CDR1 SQVTM, CDR2 ANQGSEA. This CDR3 is built from 12 residues. Here the CDR3 reads CSGERSGGEQYF. In DNA form, the CDR3 reads TGCAGCGGTGAAAGGAGCGGGGGGGAGCAGTACTTC.

With respect to this clonotype: The junction does not match germline at one end; this may be a read error. The rearrangement uses TRBV3-1 and TRBJ1-1; TRBD1 agrees at 9 bases. Per the germline V gene, CDR1 is LGHDT and CDR2 is YNNKEL (reference sequence). The CDR3 spans 16 residues. CDR3 region: CASSQLQGAANTEAIF. In DNA form, the CDR3 reads TGTGCCAGCAGCCAATTACAGGGGGCTGCGAACACTGAAGCTATCTTT.

V gene TRBV6-5 combines with J gene TRBJ2-3; 10 positions match TRBD2. V lost 6 bases, J lost 6 bases, and 12 bases stayed unmatched. This CDR3 is 16 amino acids long. Germline V gives CDR1 MNHEY, CDR2 SVGAGI. The CDR3 bases are TGTGCCAGCAGGGAATTTAGAGCGGGGGGGATGGATACGCAGTATTTT. This encodes CASREFRAGGMDTQYF.

In this sample, this clonotype turned up a few times. The V gene is TRBV5-1, the J gene TRBJ1-2, with D possibly TRBD1 on 5 matching bases. This CDR3 has 14 residues. Germline V gene data show CDR1 as SGHRS and CDR2 as YFSETQ. V was shortened by 4 bases and J by 0 bases, with 10 bases between the two germline ends. CDR3 sequence reads: CASSLTESNYGYTF. CDR3 in DNA: TGCGCCAGCAGCCTGACAGAATCTAACTATGGCTACACCTTC.

This clonotype has ten or more counts. This sequence joins TRBV6-5 and TRBJ1-1; D may be TRBD1 (5 bases). Germline CDR1 and CDR2: MNHEY and SVGAGI. CDR3 length: 16 residues. V was pared by 2 bases and J by 7 bases, with 20 bases between. CDR3 sequence (DNA): TGTGCCAGCAGTTACGACATGACATCCCTGGGGGGTGAAGCTTTCTTT. Translating it yields CASSYDMTSLGGEAFF.

This clonotype was observed a handful of times. V is TRBV7-2 and J is TRBJ1-2; possible D gene TRBD1, 5 bases. CDR3 length: 13 residues. The V gene lost 5 bases and the J gene lost 6 bases, with 13 bases spanning the gap. CDR1 and CDR2 from the germline V gene are SGHTA and FQGNSA. The CDR3 loop reads CASSQDRHNGYTF. For the CDR3, the DNA is TGTGCCAGCAGCCAAGACAGACATAATGGCTACACCTTC.

There are a few counts of this clonotype. This sequence joins TRBV24-1 and TRBJ1-5; D is ambiguous. Trimming took 3 bases from V and 7 from J, leaving 9 bases between them. Germline assignment: CDR1 KGHDR and CDR2 SFDVKD. This CDR3 region has 13 residues. In DNA, the CDR3 is TGTGCCACCAGTGATCCAGCCGGGCAGCCCCAGCATTTT. Its protein is CATSDPAGQPQHF.

The chain links TRBV5-4 to TRBJ1-3; D ambiguous. The CDR3 has 15 residues. Germline CDR1 SGHNT, CDR2 YYREEE (reference sequence). V lost 0 bases and J 7 bases, leaving 14 bases between the germline ends. The chain's CDR3 is CASSLGSGWTNTIYF. The CDR3 region has the DNA TGTGCCAGCAGCTTGGGATCGGGTTGGACCAACACCATATATTTT.

The chain's CDR3 is CSARAGTVNTEAFF. The CDR3 DNA follows: TGCAGTGCTAGAGCGGGGACAGTGAACACTGAAGCTTTCTTT. The gene calls are TRBV20-1 and TRBJ1-1, with 7 bases fitting TRBD1. Unmatched junction bases numbered 2, after V lost 1 base and J lost 0 bases. The CDR3 loop spans 14 amino acids. The germline V gene has CDR1 DFQATT and CDR2 SNEGSKA (reference sequence).

This clonotype was seen repeatedly, ten times or more. The chain has TRBV28 and TRBJ1-5, with a tentative D call TRBD1 (5 bases). Trimming took 6 bases from V and 6 from J, leaving 15 bases between them. The CDR3 length is 14 residues. Germline V gene sequence: CDR1 MDHEN, CDR2 SYDVKM. CDR3 in amino acids: CASSPAGGGQPQHF. The CDR3 DNA reads as TGTGCCAGCAGCCCTGCGGGGGGGGGTCAGCCCCAGCATTTT.